Sequencing of this T cell receptor (beta chain) was carried out in a study of CD8+ T cells in alopecia areata. Study-level results: Sequencing of scalp samples also captures resident alphabeta T cells of normal skin.

This clone showed up many times. Its antigen is not known. The TCRdb protein fails to match the DNA translation at residue 13; the protein reported here was translated from the DNA. Gene labels here are mouse ones. The CDR3 end lies 3 residues beyond the end of the read and is filled in from the germline J gene. It was cDNA, reverse transcribed from extracted RNA, that served as the sequencing template. Sequencing was performed with immunoSEQ multiplex PCR; in TCRdb, only in-frame clones are kept and a portion is missing. The sample presents about 1,400 clones, none singletons. Germline-derived CDR1 and CDR2 are FNHDT and SITEND (reference sequence). J was trimmed by 2 bases and V by 5 bases; bases with no gene match: 6. This CDR3 comprises 16 residues.

The sample was lesional skin. The gene calls are TRBV19 and TRBJ1-6; 8 bases agree with TRBD1. TRBJ1-6 is marked as an open reading frame, function uncertain. This receptor was identified in a C3H/HeJ mouse with alopecia areata. MHC haplotype: H2-k. CDR3 DNA (partial): TGTGCCAGCAGGCCCGGACAGGGCCCCTATAATTCGCCC. This encodes CASRPGQGPYNSP. The whole CDR3 sequence reads CASRPGQGPYNSPLYF.